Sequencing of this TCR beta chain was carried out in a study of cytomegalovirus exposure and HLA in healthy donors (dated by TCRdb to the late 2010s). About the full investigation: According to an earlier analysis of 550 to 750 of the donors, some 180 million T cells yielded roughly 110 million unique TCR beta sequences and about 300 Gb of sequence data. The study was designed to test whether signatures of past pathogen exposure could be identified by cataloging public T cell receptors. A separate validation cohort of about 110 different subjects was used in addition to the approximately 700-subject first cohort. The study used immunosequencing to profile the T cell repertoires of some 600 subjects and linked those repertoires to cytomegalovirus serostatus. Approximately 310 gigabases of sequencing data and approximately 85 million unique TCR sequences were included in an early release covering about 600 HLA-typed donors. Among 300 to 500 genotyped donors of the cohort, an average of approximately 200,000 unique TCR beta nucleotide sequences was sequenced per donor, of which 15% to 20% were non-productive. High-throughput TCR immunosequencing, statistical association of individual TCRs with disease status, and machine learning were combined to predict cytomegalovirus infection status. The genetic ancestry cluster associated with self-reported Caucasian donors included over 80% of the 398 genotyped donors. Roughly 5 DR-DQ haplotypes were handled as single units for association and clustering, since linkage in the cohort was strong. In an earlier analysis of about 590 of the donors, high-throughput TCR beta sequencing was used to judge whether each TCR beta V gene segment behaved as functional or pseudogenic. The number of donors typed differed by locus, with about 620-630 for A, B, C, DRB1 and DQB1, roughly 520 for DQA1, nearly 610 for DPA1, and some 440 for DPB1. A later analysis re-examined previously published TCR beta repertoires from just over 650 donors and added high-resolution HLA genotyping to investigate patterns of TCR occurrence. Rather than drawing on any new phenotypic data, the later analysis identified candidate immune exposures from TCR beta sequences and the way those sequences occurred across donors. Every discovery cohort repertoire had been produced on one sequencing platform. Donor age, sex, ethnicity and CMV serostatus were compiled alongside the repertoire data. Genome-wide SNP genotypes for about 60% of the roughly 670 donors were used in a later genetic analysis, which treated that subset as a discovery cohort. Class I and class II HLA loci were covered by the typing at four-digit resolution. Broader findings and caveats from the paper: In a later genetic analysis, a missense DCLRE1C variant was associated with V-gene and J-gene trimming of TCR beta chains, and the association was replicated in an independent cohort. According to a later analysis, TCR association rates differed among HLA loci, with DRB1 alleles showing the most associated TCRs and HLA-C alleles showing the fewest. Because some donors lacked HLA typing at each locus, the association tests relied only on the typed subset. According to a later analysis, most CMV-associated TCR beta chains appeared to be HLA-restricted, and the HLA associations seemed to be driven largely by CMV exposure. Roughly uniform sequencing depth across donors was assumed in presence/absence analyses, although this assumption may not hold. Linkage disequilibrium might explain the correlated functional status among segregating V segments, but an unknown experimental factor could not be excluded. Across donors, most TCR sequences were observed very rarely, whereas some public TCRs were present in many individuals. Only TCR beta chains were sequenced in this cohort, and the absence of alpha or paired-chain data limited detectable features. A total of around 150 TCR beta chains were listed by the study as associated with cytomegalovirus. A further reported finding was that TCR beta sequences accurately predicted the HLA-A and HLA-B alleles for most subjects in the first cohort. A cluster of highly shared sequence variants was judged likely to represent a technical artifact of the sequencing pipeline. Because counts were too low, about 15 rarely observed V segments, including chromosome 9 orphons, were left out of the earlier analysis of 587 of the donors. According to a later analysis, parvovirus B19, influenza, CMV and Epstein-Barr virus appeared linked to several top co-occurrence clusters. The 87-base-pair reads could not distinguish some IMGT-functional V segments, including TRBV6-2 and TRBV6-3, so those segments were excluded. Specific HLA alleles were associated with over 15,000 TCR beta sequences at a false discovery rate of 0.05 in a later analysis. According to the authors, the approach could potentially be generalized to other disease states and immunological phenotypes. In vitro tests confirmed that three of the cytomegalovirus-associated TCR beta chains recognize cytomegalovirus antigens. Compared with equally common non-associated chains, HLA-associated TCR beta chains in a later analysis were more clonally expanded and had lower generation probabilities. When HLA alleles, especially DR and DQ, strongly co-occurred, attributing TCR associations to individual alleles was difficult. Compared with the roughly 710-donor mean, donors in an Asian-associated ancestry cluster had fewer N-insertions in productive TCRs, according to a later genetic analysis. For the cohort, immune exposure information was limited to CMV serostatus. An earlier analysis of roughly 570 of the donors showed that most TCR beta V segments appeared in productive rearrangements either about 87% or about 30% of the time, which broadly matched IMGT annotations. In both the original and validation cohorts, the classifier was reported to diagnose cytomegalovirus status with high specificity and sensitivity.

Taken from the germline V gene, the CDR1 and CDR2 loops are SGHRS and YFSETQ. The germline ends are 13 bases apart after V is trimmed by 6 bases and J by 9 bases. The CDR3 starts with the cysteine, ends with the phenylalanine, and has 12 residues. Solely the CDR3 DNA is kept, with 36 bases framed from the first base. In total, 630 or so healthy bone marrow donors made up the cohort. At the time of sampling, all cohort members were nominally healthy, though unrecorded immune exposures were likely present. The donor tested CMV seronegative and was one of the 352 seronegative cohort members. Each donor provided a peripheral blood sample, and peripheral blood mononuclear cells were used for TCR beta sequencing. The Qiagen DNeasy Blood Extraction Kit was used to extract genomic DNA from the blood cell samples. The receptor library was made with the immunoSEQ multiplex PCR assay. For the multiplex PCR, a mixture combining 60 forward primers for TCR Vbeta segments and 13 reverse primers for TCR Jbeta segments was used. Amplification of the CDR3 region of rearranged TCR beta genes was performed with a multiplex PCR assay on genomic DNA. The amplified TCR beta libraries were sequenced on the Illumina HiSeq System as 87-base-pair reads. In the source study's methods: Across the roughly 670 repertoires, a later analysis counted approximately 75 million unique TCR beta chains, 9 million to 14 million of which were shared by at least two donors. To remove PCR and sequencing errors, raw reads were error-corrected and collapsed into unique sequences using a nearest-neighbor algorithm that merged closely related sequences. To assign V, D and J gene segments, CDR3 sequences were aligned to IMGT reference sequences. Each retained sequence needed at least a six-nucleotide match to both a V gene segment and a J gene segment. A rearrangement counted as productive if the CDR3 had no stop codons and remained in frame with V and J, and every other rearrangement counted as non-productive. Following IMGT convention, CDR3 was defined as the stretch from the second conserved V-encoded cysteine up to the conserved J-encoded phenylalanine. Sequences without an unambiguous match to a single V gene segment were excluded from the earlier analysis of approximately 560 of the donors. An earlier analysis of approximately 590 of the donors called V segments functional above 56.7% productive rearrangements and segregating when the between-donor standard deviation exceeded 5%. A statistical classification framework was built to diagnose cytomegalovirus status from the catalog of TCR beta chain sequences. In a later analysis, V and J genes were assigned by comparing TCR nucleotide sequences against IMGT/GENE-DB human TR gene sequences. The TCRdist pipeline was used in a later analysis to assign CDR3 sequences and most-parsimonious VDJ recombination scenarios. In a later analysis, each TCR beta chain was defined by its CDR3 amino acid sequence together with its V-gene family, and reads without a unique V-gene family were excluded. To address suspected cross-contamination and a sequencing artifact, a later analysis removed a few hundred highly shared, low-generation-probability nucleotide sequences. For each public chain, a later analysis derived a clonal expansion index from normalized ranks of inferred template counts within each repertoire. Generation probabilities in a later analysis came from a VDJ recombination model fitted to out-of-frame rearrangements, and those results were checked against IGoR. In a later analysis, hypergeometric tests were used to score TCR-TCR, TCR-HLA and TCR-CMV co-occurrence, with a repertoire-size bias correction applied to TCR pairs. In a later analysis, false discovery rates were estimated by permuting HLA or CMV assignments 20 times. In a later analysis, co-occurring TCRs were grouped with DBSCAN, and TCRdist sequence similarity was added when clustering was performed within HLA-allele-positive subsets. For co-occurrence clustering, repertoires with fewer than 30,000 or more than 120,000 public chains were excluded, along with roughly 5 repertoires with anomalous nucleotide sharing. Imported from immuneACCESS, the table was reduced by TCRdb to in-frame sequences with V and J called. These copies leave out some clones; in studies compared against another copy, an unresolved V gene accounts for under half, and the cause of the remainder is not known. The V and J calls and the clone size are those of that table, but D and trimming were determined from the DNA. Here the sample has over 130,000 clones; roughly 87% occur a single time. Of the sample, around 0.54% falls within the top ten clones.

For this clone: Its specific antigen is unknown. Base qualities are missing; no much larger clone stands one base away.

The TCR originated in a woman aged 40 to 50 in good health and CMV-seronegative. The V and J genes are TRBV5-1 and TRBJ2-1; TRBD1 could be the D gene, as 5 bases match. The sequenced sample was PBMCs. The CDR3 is CASISGWGEQFF. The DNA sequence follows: TGCGCCAGCATTTCAGGGTGGGGTGAGCAGTTCTTC.